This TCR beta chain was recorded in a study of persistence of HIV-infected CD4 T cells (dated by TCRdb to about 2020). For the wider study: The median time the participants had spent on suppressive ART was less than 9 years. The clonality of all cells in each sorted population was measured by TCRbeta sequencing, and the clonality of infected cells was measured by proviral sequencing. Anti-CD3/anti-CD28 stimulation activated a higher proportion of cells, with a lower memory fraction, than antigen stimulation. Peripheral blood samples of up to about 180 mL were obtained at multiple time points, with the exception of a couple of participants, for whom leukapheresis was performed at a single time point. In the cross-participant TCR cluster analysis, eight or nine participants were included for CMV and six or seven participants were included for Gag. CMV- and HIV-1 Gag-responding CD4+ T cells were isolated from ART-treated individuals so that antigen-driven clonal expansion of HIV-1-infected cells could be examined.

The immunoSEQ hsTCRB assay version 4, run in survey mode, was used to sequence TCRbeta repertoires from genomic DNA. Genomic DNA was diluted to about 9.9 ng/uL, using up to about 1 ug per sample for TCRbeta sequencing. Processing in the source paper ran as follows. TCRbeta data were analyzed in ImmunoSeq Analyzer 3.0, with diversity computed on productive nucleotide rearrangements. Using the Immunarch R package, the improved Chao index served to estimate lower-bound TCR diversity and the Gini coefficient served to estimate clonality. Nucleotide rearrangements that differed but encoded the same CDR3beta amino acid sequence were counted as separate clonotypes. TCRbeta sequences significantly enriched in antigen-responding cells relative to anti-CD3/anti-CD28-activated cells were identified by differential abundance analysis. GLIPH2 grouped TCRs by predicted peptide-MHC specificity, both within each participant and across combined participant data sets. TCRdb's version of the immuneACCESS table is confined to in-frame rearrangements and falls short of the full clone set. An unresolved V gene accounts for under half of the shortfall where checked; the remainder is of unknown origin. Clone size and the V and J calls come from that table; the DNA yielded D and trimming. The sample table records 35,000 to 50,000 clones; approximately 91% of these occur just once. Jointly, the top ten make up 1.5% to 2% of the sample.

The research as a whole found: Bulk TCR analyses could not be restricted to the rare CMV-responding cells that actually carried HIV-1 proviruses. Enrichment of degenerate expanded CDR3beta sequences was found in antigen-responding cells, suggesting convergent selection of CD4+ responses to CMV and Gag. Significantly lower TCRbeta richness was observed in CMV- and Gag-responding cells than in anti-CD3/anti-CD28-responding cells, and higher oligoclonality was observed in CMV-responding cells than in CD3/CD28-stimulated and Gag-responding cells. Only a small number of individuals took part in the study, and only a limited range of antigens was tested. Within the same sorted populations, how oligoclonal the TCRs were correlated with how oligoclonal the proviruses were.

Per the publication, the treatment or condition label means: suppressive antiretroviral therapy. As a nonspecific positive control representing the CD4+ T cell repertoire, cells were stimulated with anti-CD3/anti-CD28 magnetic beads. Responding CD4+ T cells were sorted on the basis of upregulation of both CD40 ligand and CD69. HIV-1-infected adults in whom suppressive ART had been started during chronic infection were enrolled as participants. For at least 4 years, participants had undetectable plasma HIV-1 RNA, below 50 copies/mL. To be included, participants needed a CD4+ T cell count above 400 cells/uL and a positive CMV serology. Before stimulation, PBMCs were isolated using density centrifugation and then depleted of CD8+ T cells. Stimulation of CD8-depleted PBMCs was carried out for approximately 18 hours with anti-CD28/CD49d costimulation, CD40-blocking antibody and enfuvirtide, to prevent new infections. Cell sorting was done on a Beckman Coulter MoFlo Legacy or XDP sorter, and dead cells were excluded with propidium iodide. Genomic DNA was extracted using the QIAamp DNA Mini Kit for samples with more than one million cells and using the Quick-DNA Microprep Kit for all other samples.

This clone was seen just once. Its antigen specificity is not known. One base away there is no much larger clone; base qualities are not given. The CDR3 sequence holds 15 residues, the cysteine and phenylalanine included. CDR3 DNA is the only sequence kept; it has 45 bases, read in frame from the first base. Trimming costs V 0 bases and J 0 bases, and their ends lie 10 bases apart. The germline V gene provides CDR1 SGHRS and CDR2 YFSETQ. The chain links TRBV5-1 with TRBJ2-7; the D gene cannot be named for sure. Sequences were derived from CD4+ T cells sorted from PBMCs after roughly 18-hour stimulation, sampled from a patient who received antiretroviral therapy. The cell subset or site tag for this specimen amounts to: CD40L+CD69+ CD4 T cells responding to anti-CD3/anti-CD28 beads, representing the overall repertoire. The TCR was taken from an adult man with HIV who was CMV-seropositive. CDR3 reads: CASSLDGGDSYEQYF. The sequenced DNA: TGCGCCAGCAGCTTGGACGGTGGAGACTCCTACGAGCAGTACTTC.